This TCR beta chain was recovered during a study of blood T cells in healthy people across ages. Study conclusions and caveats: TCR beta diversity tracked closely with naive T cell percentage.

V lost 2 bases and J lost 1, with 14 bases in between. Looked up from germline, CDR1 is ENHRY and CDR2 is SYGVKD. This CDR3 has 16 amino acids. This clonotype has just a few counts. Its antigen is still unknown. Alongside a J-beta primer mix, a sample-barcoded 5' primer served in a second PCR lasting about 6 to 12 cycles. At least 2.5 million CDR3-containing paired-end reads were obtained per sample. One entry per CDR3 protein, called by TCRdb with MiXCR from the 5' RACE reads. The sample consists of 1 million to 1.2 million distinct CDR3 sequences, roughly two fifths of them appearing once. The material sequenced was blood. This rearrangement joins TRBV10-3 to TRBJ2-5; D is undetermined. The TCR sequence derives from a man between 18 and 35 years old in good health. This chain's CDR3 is CAISEPSGRTQETQYF. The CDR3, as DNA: TGTGCCATCAGTGAGCCTTCGGGCCGAACCCAAGAGACCCAGTACTTC.